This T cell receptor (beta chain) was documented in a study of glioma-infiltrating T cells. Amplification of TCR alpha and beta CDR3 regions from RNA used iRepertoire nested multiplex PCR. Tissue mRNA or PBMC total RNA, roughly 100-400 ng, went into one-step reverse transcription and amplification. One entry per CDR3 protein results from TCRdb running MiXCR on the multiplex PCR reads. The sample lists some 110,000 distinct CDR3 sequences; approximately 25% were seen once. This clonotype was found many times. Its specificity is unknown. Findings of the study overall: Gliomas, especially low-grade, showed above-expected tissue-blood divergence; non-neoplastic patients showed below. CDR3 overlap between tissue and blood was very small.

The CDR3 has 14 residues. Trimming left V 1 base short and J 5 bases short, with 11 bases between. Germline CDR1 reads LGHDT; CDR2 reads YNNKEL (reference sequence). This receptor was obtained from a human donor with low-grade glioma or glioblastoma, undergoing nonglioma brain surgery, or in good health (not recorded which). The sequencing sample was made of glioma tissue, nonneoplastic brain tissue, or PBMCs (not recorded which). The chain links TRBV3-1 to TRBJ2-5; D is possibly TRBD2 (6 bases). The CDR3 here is CASSQGGLMETQYF. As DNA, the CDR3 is TGTGCCAGCAGCCAAGGGGGACTCATGGAGACCCAGTACTTC.